Sequencing of this T cell receptor (beta chain) was carried out in a study of blood T cell repertoires in COVID-19. Whole-study context: Collection of acute and convalescent COVID-19 samples took place in the United States, Italy and Spain. The analysed material was cDNA or gDNA that came from T cells, B-cell-depleted T cells, or PBMCs.

The V gene's germline CDR1 is LNHDA and CDR2 SQIVND (reference sequence). The CDR3 contains 14 residues. V was pared by 6 bases and J by 8 bases, with 10 bases of the junction left unmatched. Per the authors' pipeline: Amplification of reference gene primers provided the estimated nucleated cell counts. TCRdb's table, derived via immunoSEQ multiplex PCR, lists solely in-frame clones and lacks some. V and J calls and clone size are given by that table; D and trimming were obtained from the DNA. The table records 150,000 to 200,000 clones, roughly 70% of them present only once. Sample: peripheral blood. The origin of this receptor is a woman of 80 years or more with acute or convalescent COVID-19. The rearrangement uses TRBV19 and TRBJ2-1, with 7 bases identical to TRBD1. The CDR3 spells CASRKTGWDDEQFF. The CDR3 nucleotides are TGTGCCAGTAGAAAGACAGGGTGGGACGATGAGCAGTTCTTC.